A single sample gave rise to the 25 T cell receptor beta chains below, sequenced in a study of T cell clonality in common variable immunodeficiency. Here immunoSEQ multiplex PCR was the method, and the copy in TCRdb shows in-frame clones only, minus some. The table lists some 40,000 clones, with no singletons. Source material: peripheral blood mononuclear cells. Source of these receptors: a person aged 18-69 years in good health.

In its sample, this clone was seen many times. The CDR3 end is not reached by the read, which stops 3 residues before it; the germline J gene fills it in. The chain recombines TRBV20-1 with TRBJ1-4; TRBD1 might be the D (5 bases). Germline CDR1 DFQATT, CDR2 SNEGSKA (reference sequence). The ends were cut back, 5 bases at V and 8 bases at J, with 18 bases in the middle. The CDR3 sequence is 14 residues long. The covered CDR3 bases are TGCAGTGCTTCAGGGTGGGGAGAGGGAGAAAAA. This gives the protein CSASGWGEGEK. The whole CDR3 region reads CSASGWGEGEKLFF.

This clone came up many times. Coverage ceases 3 residues before the CDR3 finishes, and the germline J gene fills in the end. The rearrangement uses TRBV20-1 and TRBJ1-2; TRBD1 agrees at 7 bases. Trimming cost V 5 bases and J 6 bases; bases outside gene matches: 12. CDR1 DFQATT and CDR2 SNEGSKA come from the germline V gene (reference sequence). The length of the CDR3 is 14 residues. Here the CDR3 reads CSAGPGGQGNGYTF. The CDR3 DNA, read in part, is TGCAGTGCTGGACCAGGGGGGCAGGGGAATGGC.

This clone was recorded a few times. CDR3 DNA, as far as it was read: TGCAGTGCTCCGGGTCTTAATAGCAATCAGCCG. It is translated as CSAPGLNSNQP. The entire CDR3 protein reads CSAPGLNSNQPQYF. The chain carries TRBV20-1 and TRBJ2-3; unclear D gene. The read ends 3 residues early relative to the CDR3; the germline J gene fills the gap. This CDR3 comprises 14 residues. Germline CDR1 DFQATT, CDR2 SNEGSKA (reference sequence).

Many counts were recorded for this clone. The missing CDR3 end, 3 residues past where the read stops, is filled in from the germline J gene. J is TRBJ2-1 and V is TRBV5-1; the match to TRBD1 covers 7 bases. The CDR3 runs 16 residues. Germline loops: CDR1 SGHRS, CDR2 YFSETQ. J was trimmed by 3 bases and V by 4 bases; bases with no gene match: 10. CDR3 DNA, as far as it was read: TGCGCCAGCAGCCCCACCCCGGGACAGATCTACAATGAG. This gives the protein CASSPTPGQIYNE. The full-length CDR3 reads as CASSPTPGQIYNEQFF.

Many counts were recorded for this clone. The read stops 3 residues short of the end of the CDR3; the missing end is completed from the germline J gene. The rearrangement uses TRBV30 and TRBJ2-7; 7 positions match TRBD1. The CDR3 length is 13 residues. J was trimmed by 6 bases and V by 5 bases; bases with no gene match: 10. Germline CDR1 and CDR2: GTSNPN and SVGIG (reference sequence). The sequenced part of the CDR3 DNA is TGTGCCTGGGGAAGACAGGGTCTAGGCGAG. This translates into CAWGRQGLGE. The CDR3, in full, reads CAWGRQGLGEQYF.

The sample holds many counts of this clone. Sequencing ends 3 residues short of the CDR3 end; the germline J gene provides the rest. The gene calls are TRBV5-1 and TRBJ2-7; TRBD2 matches 11 bases. Germline-derived CDR1 and CDR2 are SGHRS and YFSETQ. V lost 3 bases, J lost 2 bases, and 1 base stayed unmatched. The CDR3 runs to 14 residues. The sequenced part of the CDR3 DNA is TGCGCCAGCAGCTCACTAGCGGGGGCCTACGAG. This codes for CASSSLAGAYE. The full CDR3 protein reads CASSSLAGAYEQYF.

This clone was recorded many times. Sequencing ends 3 residues short of the CDR3 end; the germline J gene provides the rest. J is TRBJ2-7 and V is TRBV6-2 or TRBV6-3; 8 bases fit TRBD2. Trimming at V came to 0 bases and at J to 3 bases, leaving 10 bases not matched to a gene. CDR1 is MNHEY, CDR2 SVGEGT, per germline. The CDR3 spans 17 residues. The CDR3 sequence: CASSYSRASGGYYEQYF. The DNA read from the CDR3 is TGTGCCAGCAGTTACTCGAGGGCGAGCGGGGGTTACTACGAG.

This clone was seen ten or more times. Coverage ceases 3 residues before the CDR3 finishes, and the germline J gene fills in the end. This chain uses TRBV2 with TRBJ1-6; TRBD1 is a possible D gene (5 bases). Germline CDR1 is SNHLY and CDR2 is FYNNEI. Trimming took off 6 bases at V and 6 bases at J, with 12 bases between the two ends. The CDR3 loop spans 14 amino acids. The CDR3 sequence: CASRWGDRNSPLHF. Incomplete CDR3 DNA: TGTGCCAGCAGATGGGGGGACCGTAATTCACCC.

This clone came up many times. The sequence runs out 3 residues before the end of the CDR3; the remainder is reconstructed from the germline J gene. V gene TRBV7-6 combines with J gene TRBJ2-7; 12 nucleotides align to TRBD2. The junction had 7 bases not matched to a gene; V was cut back by 1 base and J by 6 bases. The CDR3 covers 16 residues. Germline-derived CDR1 and CDR2 are SGHVS and FNYEAQ. The CDR3 bases that were read are TGTGCCAGCAGCTTAGAAGGACTAGCGGGGCAAAGCGAG. Encoded protein: CASSLEGLAGQSE. The full CDR3 reads CASSLEGLAGQSEQYF.

This clone has at least ten counts. The CDR3 end falls 3 residues outside the read, so it is completed with the germline J gene. The J gene is TRBJ2-2, the V gene TRBV4-1; 9 bases line up with TRBD1. V dropped 1 base and J dropped 6; count of bases not matched to a gene: 9. CDR1 MGHRA and CDR2 YSYEKL come from the germline V gene. This CDR3 comprises 17 residues. CDR3 bases read: TGCGCCAGCAGCCAAGGAGAGGGACAGGGATTGCCCGGGGAG. Amino acids: CASSQGEGQGLPGE. In full, the CDR3 is CASSQGEGQGLPGELFF.

This clone was counted ten times or more. The DNA ends 3 residues before the CDR3 does, and the rest of the CDR3 is filled in from the germline J gene. The chain joins TRBV18 to TRBJ1-6, with TRBD1 identical over 9 bases. Germline V lookup: CDR1 KGHSH, CDR2 LQKENI. Trimming removed 2 bases from V and 5 bases from J; junction bases left unmatched: 1. This CDR3 has 15 residues. CDR3 bases read: TGTGCCAGCTCACCAGGGACAGGGAATAATTCACCC. As protein: CASSPGTGNNSP. The whole CDR3 is CASSPGTGNNSPLHF.

This clone was seen ten or more times. The sequenced fragment ends 3 residues before the CDR3 boundary, so the rest is inferred from the germline J gene. The rearrangement links TRBV12-5 to TRBJ2-1; D gene unclear. From germline, CDR1 is LGHNT and CDR2 FRNRAP. The CDR3 covers 11 residues. With 0 bases removed from V and 9 bases from J, the gap between germline ends came to 3 bases. The CDR3 bases that were read are TGTGCTAGTGGTTTGGTTAGTGAG. Its protein is CASGLVSE. The whole CDR3 sequence reads CASGLVSEQFF. Full variable domain (rest looked up from reference TRBV12-5 and TRBJ2-1): DARVTQTPRHKVTEMGQEVTMRCQPILGHNTVFWYRQTMMQGLELLAYFRNRAPLDDSGMPKDRFSAEMPDATLATLKIQPSEPRDSAVYFCASGLVSEQFFGPGTRLTVL.

This clone appeared many times. The observed sequence ends 3 residues before the CDR3 terminus, with the missing tail filled in from the germline J gene. The chain combines TRBV30 with TRBJ2-2, with D uncertain. CDR3 size: 13 residues. Germline V gene data show CDR1 as GTSNPN and CDR2 as SVGIG (reference sequence). Trimming left V 4 bases short and J 1 base short, with 7 bases between. CDR3 DNA, as far as it was read: TGTGCCTGGACCCGACAGAACACCGGGGAG. Protein sequence: CAWTRQNTGE. The full CDR3 sequence reads CAWTRQNTGELFF.

The table lists this clone with many counts. The CDR3 goes on 3 residues after the read ends, and that part is filled in from the germline J gene. The chain employs TRBV6-1 and TRBJ2-7, with TRBD1 matching over 9 bases. V shed 3 bases, J shed 4 bases, and the junction held 4 bases outside the gene matches. This CDR3 contains 14 residues. Germline assignment: CDR1 MNHNS and CDR2 SASEGT. CDR3: CASSEMTGGYEQYF. The sequenced part of the CDR3 DNA is TGTGCCAGCAGTGAGATGACAGGGGGATACGAG.

By sample share, this clone is medium-sized. Read sequence stops 3 residues before the CDR3 end, and the germline J gene provides the missing end. The rearrangement joins TRBV6-2 or TRBV6-3 to TRBJ2-1; 8 bases fit TRBD2. Per germline, CDR1 MNHEY and CDR2 SVGEGT. This CDR3 is built from 15 residues. Losses at the gene ends were 5 bases for V and 2 bases for J; bases not matched to a gene: 5. The part of the CDR3 DNA that was read is TGTGCCAGCAGTCGAGATAGCGGGGCCTACAATGAG. It codes for CASSRDSGAYNE. The whole CDR3 sequence is CASSRDSGAYNEQFF.

Many counts were recorded for this clone. The DNA ends 3 residues before the CDR3 does, and the rest of the CDR3 is filled in from the germline J gene. The same CDR3 is also encoded by other DNA sequences in this sample. The chain recombines TRBV20-1 with TRBJ2-1; 14 bases fit TRBD2. Germline CDR1 reads DFQATT; CDR2 reads SNEGSKA (reference sequence). Trimming took 7 bases from V and 4 from J; bases not matched to a gene: 15. The CDR3 contains 18 residues. The chain's CDR3 is CSVWTGLAGDLPYNEQFF. Incomplete CDR3 DNA: TGCAGTGTTTGGACGGGACTAGCGGGAGACCTCCCTTACAATGAG.

This clone has at least ten counts. The read gets to within 3 residues of the CDR3 end, and the germline J gene fills in the rest. The J gene is TRBJ2-5, the V gene TRBV7-6; no definite D call. Per the germline V gene, CDR1 is SGHVS and CDR2 is FNYEAQ. The ends were cut back, 1 base at V and 2 bases at J, with 2 bases in the middle. The CDR3 runs to 12 residues. CDR3 in amino acids: CASSLVQETQYF. The sequenced CDR3 bases are TGTGCCAGCAGCTTAGTACAAGAGACC. Looking up the rest from reference TRBV7-6 and TRBJ2-5 gives the full variable domain: GAGVSQSPRYKVTKRGQDVALRCDPISGHVSLYWYRQALGQGPEFLTYFNYEAQQDKSGLPNDRFSAERPEGSISTLTIQRTEQRDSAMYRCASSLVQETQYFGPGTRLLVL.

As regards this clone: The CDR3 is cut off 3 residues early in the read; its end comes from the germline J gene. The chain employs TRBV7-3 and TRBJ2-3, with D perhaps matching TRBD2 (6 bases). The germline V gene has CDR1 SGHTA and CDR2 FQGTGA. V lost 2 bases and J 2 bases, leaving 14 bases between the germline ends. The CDR3 consists of 16 residues. The covered CDR3 bases are TGTGCCAGCAGCTTATCGGTCGGGGGAAACACAGATACG. It specifies CASSLSVGGNTDT. The full-length CDR3 reads as CASSLSVGGNTDTQYF.

This clone was detected many times. Coverage ceases 3 residues before the CDR3 finishes, and the germline J gene fills in the end. This sequence joins TRBV6-1 and TRBJ1-5; D remains unclear. V gave up 0 bases and J gave up 3 bases, with 15 bases separating them. The CDR3 spans 17 residues. Germline assignment: CDR1 MNHNS and CDR2 SASEGT. The CDR3 spells CASSEAPHGGPNQPQHF. The sequenced CDR3 bases are TGTGCCAGCAGTGAAGCACCACACGGTGGGCCCAATCAGCCC.

This clone was observed many times. The sequence runs out 3 residues before the end of the CDR3; the remainder is reconstructed from the germline J gene. This sequence joins TRBV20-1 and TRBJ2-5, with 8 bases fitting TRBD2. The CDR3 is made up of 15 amino acids. The V segment lost 1 base and the J segment 5 bases; nucleotides outside the gene matches: 9. From germline, CDR1 is DFQATT and CDR2 SNEGSKA (reference sequence). The CDR3 DNA, read in part, is TGCAGTGCTAGAGGAACTAGCGGTAAAACGGAGACC. It translates to CSARGTSGKTET. The complete CDR3 sequence is CSARGTSGKTETQYF.

The table lists this clone with many counts. The read is 3 residues too short to cover the CDR3 end, so that end is filled in from the germline J gene. The chain is built from TRBV6-2 or TRBV6-3 and TRBJ2-3; 8 bases align to TRBD2. Per the germline V gene, CDR1 is MNHEY and CDR2 is SVGEGT. The length of the CDR3 is 16 residues. Trimming cost V 7 bases and J 3 bases; bases outside gene matches: 12. CDR3 bases read: TGTGCCAGCATGACGGCGGGAGGAAGAATGACAGATACG. Protein product: CASMTAGGRMTDT. In full, the CDR3 is CASMTAGGRMTDTQYF.

This clone has a count of ten or more. The CDR3 extends 3 residues past the end of the read, so its final part is completed from the germline J gene. J is TRBJ2-5 and V is TRBV20-1, with TRBD2 identical over 9 bases. The CDR3 spans 15 residues. Per germline, CDR1 DFQATT and CDR2 SNEGSKA (reference sequence). Germline trimming cut 6 bases from V and 2 bases from J; bases unmatched to any gene: 10. CDR3 sequence reads: CSALYSSGGQETQYF. The covered CDR3 bases are TGCAGTGCCCTCTATTCGAGCGGGGGGCAAGAGACC.

This clone has at least ten counts. Read sequence stops 3 residues before the CDR3 end, and the germline J gene provides the missing end. The rearrangement links TRBV29-1 to TRBJ1-1; D is unclear. The CDR3 has 13 amino acids. V gave up 5 bases and J gave up 0 bases, with 10 bases separating them. Germline-derived CDR1 and CDR2 are SQVTM and ANQGSEA. CDR3 DNA, as far as it was read: TGCAGCGTTTCTGGGCTCATGAACACTGAA. This encodes CSVSGLMNTE. The full CDR3 protein reads CSVSGLMNTEAFF.

As concerns this clone: The read terminates 3 residues before the CDR3 end, so the remaining end is supplied by the germline J gene. The chain combines TRBV19 with TRBJ1-2, with a weak D call TRBD1 (5 bases). Germline V gives CDR1 LNHDA, CDR2 SQIVND (reference sequence). The CDR3 has 15 residues. The CDR3 reads CASSPGTSLRNDYTF. CDR3 bases read: TGTGCCAGTAGTCCCGGGACTAGCCTGAGGAATGAC.

This clone showed up many times. The read finishes 3 residues shy of the CDR3 end, and the germline J gene is used to complete it. V is TRBV4-2 and J is TRBJ1-5, with a possible D match to TRBD1 (5 bases). The CDR3 loop spans 15 amino acids. Trimming took off 0 bases at V and 7 bases at J, with 13 bases between the two ends. Germline V gives CDR1 LGHNA, CDR2 YNFKEQ. The part of the CDR3 DNA that was read is TGTGCCAGCAGCCAAGAAGGTAGGGGAAGCCAGCCC. The encoded protein is CASSQEGRGSQP. The complete CDR3 reads CASSQEGRGSQPQHF.